The 19 T cell receptor beta chains listed next were all sequenced from one sample in a study of cytotoxic CD8 clonotypes in ibrutinib-treated CLL. Sequenced by immunoSEQ multiplex PCR; TCRdb stores in-frame clones only, minus some. The sample lists 110,000 to 150,000 clones, around 77% occurring once. Sequenced material: PBMCs, taken after 12 months of ibrutinib treatment. Receptor source: a human donor with chronic lymphocytic leukemia.

This rearrangement joins TRBV2 to TRBJ2-2, with D perhaps given as TRBD1 or TRBD2 (5 bases each). Trimming removed 8 bases from V and 12 bases from J, with 19 bases in between. Germline CDR1 is SNHLY and CDR2 is FYNNEI. The CDR3 spans 13 residues. DNA of the CDR3: TGTGCCAGCCAAGTAGGCCTCAGGGAGCAGCTGTTTTTT. It is translated as CASQVGLREQLFF.

The chain recombines TRBV6-1 with TRBJ2-7; 10 bases agree with TRBD2. CDR3 size: 15 residues. The V and J ends lost 8 bases and 1 base, in that order; junction bases with no gene match: 8. Germline CDR1 is MNHNS and CDR2 is SASEGT. Written as DNA, the CDR3 is TGTGCCAGCCCAAAACTAGCGGGGTATTCCTACGAGCAGTACTTC. It encodes CASPKLAGYSYEQYF.

Regarding this clone: The junction shows a germline mismatch at one end, possibly a read error. The genes are TRBV28 and TRBJ2-1, with TRBD1 matching 9 bases. The CDR3 totals 15 residues. Per germline, CDR1 MDHEN and CDR2 SYDVKM. CDR3 protein: CASRATGTGYSEQFF. As DNA, the CDR3 is TGTGCCAGCAGGGCCACCGGGACAGGGTACAGTGAGCAGTTCTTC.

The V call is TRBV7-2, the J call TRBJ2-2; no clear D gene. Germline lookup yields CDR1 SGHTA and CDR2 FQGNSA. The CDR3 has 12 residues. With 5 bases removed from V and 8 bases from J, the gap between germline ends came to 9 bases. The CDR3 is CASSTQTGELFF. The DNA of the CDR3 is TGTGCCAGCAGCACCCAGACTGGGGAGCTGTTTTTT.

The chain links TRBV2 to TRBJ2-7; 7 bases are shared with TRBD1. The ends lost 7 bases at V and 0 bases at J; junction bases unmatched: 6. CDR3 size: 14 residues. Germline V gene data show CDR1 as SNHLY and CDR2 as FYNNEI. DNA for the CDR3: TGTGCCAGCACCTCCCAGGGGGTCTCCTACGAGCAGTACTTC. It codes for CASTSQGVSYEQYF.

The rearrangement links TRBV15 to TRBJ2-5; D may be TRBD1 (5 bases). The CDR3 runs to 15 residues. The germline CDR1 and CDR2 sequences are LNHNV and YYDKDF (reference sequence). V dropped 0 bases and J dropped 2 bases, with 10 bases sitting between them. The CDR3 loop is CATSRDLTGQETQYF. The CDR3 nucleotides read TGTGCCACCAGCAGAGATCTTACAGGACAAGAGACCCAGTACTTC.

The V and J genes are TRBV27 and TRBJ2-7; D not resolved. Trimming took off 4 bases at V and 4 bases at J, with 17 bases between the two ends. The CDR3 has 15 residues. Germline values: CDR1 MNHEY, CDR2 SMNVEV (reference sequence). The DNA for the CDR3 is TGTGCCAGCAGTTACCGGGCCCCAGGAAATTACGAGCAGTACTTC. Protein product: CASSYRAPGNYEQYF.

The V call is TRBV6-5, the J call TRBJ2-7; the D gene is possibly TRBD1 (6 bases). V lost 6 bases and J 6 bases, leaving 12 bases between the germline ends. The V gene's germline CDR1 is MNHEY and CDR2 SVGAGI. The CDR3 runs 12 residues. CDR3: CASSLGTSEQYF. CDR3 DNA sequence: TGTGCCAGCAGCCTCGGGACAAGCGAGCAGTACTTC.

The gene calls are TRBV5-4 and TRBJ1-1; no reliable D call. Per the germline V gene, CDR1 is SGHNT and CDR2 is YYREEE (reference sequence). The CDR3 is made up of 11 amino acids. The V end lost 2 bases, the J end lost 6 bases, and 5 bases lay between the germline ends. This chain's CDR3 is CASSFGSEAFF. The CDR3 region has the DNA TGTGCCAGCAGCTTCGGTTCTGAAGCTTTCTTT.

This clone was counted a few times. The chain carries TRBV7-3 and TRBJ2-5; 7 nucleotides align to TRBD2. Germline V gene data show CDR1 as SGHTA and CDR2 as FQGTGA. With V trimmed by 0 bases and J by 4 bases, 5 bases remained unmatched. This CDR3 comprises 15 residues. The CDR3 DNA is TGTGCCAGCAGCTTAACGGCGGGAGAAATAGAGACCCAGTACTTC. Translated: CASSLTAGEIETQYF.

This clone was picked up a small number of times. V usage is TRBV30 and J usage is TRBJ1-5; 7 nucleotides match TRBD1. Germline V CDR1 and CDR2: GTSNPN, SVGIG (reference sequence). J lost 4 bases, V lost 5 bases, and 2 bases had no gene match. This CDR3 has 12 amino acids. CDR3 amino acids: CAWLQGNQPQHF. The CDR3 DNA is TGTGCCTGGTTACAGGGGAATCAGCCCCAGCATTTT.

This chain uses TRBV9 with TRBJ2-2, with a weak D call TRBD2 (6 bases). The CDR3 consists of 16 residues. With 2 bases removed from V and 4 bases from J, the gap between germline ends came to 15 bases. The germline CDR1 and CDR2 sequences are SGDLS and YYNGEE. CDR3 loop: CASSVGAGQGTGELFF. CDR3 coding DNA: TGTGCCAGCAGCGTTGGGGCGGGGCAGGGCACCGGGGAGCTGTTTTTT.

This chain connects TRBV19 to TRBJ1-5; D is undetermined. Trimming shortened V by 1 base and J by 5 bases, and 15 bases separated the two germline ends. The CDR3 sequence is 16 residues long. Germline V lookup: CDR1 LNHDA, CDR2 SQIVND (reference sequence). Here the CDR3 DNA reads TGTGCCAGTAGTATAGTCTTTCGAGGGCCCGATCAGCCCCAGCATTTT. The encoded protein is CASSIVFRGPDQPQHF.

The chain is built from TRBV7-3 and TRBJ2-7; D call uncertain. The V end was cut by 1 base, the J end by 4 bases, with 8 bases between. CDR3 length equals 13 residues. CDR1 and CDR2 from the germline V gene are SGHTA and FQGTGA. The CDR3 protein is CASSLRAEYEQYF. The CDR3 nucleotides are TGTGCCAGCAGCTTAAGGGCGGAGTACGAGCAGTACTTC.

In DNA form, the CDR3 reads TGTGCCAGCAGCGACTACGCAAGGACAGGGTCTTACAATGAGCAGTTCTTC. Its protein product is CASSDYARTGSYNEQFF. This chain uses TRBV13 with TRBJ2-1; 8 nucleotides align to TRBD1. CDR1 is PRHDT, CDR2 FYEKMQ, per germline (reference sequence). This CDR3 spans 17 amino acids. V trimming: 5 bases; J trimming: 4 bases; junction bases outside the gene matches: 13.

The chain uses TRBV4-1 and TRBJ2-7, with 9 nucleotides matching TRBD1. After removal of 5 bases from V and 2 bases from J, the junction contained 10 bases not matched to a gene. The germline V gene encodes CDR1 MGHRA and CDR2 YSYEKL. The CDR3 runs 16 residues. In DNA form, the CDR3 reads TGCGCCAGCAGCTTTCGGGGACAGGGTACGGCCTACGAGCAGTACTTC. Translating gives CASSFRGQGTAYEQYF.

CDR3 nucleotides: TGTGCCAGCAGTACCGGACAAAAGAATTCACCCCTCCACTTT. This gives the protein CASSTGQKNSPLHF. The V call is TRBV6-5, the J call TRBJ1-6; the D gene is possibly TRBD1 (5 bases). Trimming pared 5 bases from V and 7 bases from J, leaving 12 bases between. The CDR3 contains 14 residues. Germline V gene data show CDR1 as MNHEY and CDR2 as SVGAGI.

The rearrangement links TRBV28 to TRBJ2-5, with D tentatively TRBD1 or TRBD2 (6 bases each). The V gene lost 5 bases and the J gene lost 5 bases, with 18 bases spanning the gap. This CDR3 is 15 amino acids long. Germline lookup yields CDR1 MDHEN and CDR2 SYDVKM. The CDR3 reads CASSIPRGPGETQYF. In DNA, the CDR3 is TGTGCCAGCAGTATACCCCGGGGGCCGGGGGAGACCCAGTACTTC.

J is TRBJ2-7 and V is TRBV6-1, with 7 bases lining up with TRBD1. With V trimmed by 4 bases and J by 3 bases, 6 bases remained unmatched. Germline lookup yields CDR1 MNHNS and CDR2 SASEGT. The CDR3 contains 14 residues. CDR3 sequence: CASSVAGGVYEQYF. The CDR3 bases are TGTGCCAGCAGTGTGGCAGGGGGAGTCTACGAGCAGTACTTC.